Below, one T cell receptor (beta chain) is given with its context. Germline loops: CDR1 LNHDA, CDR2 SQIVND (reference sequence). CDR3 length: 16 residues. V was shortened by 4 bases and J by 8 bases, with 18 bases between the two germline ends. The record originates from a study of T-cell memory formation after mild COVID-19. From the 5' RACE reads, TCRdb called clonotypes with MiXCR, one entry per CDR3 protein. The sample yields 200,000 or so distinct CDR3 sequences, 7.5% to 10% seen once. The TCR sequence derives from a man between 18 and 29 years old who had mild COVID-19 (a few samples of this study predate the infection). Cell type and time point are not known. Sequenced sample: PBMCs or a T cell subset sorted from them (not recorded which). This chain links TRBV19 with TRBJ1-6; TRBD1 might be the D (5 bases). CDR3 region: CASSTAGTADDSPLHF. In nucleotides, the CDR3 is TGTGCCAGTAGTACTGCCGGGACCGCCGACGATTCACCCCTCCACTTT.